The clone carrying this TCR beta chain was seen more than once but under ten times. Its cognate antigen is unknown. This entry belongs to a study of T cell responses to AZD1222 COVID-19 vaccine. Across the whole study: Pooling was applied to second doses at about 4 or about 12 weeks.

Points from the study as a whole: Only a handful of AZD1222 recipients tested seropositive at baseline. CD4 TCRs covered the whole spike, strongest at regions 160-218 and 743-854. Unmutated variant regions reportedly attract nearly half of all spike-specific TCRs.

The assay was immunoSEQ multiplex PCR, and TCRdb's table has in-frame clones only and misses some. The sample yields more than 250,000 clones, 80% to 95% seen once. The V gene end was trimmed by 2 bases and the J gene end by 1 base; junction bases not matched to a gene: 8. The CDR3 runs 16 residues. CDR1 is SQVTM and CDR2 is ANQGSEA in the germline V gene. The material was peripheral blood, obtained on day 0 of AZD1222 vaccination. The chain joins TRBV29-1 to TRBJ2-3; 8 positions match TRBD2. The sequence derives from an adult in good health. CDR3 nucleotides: TGCAGCGTTGAAAGAGGAGCGGGGGCCGGCACAGATACGCAGTATTTT. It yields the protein CSVERGAGAGTDTQYF.